A single sample gave rise to the 17 T cell receptor beta chains below, sequenced in a study of T-cell reconstitution after alpha-beta-depleted transplantation in children. Unique molecular identifiers were used to barcode this TCRbeta library. MiXCR, applied by TCRdb to the PCR reads, yields one record per CDR3 protein. The sample records just over 950,000 distinct CDR3 sequences, 25% to 30% being singletons. The input for sequencing was PBMCs, mostly from graft donor cells, taken 360 days after TCRalphabeta/CD19-depleted stem cell transplant. Every receptor here comes from a boy in the first two years of life who had a stem cell transplant for SCID, so the T cells may come from the graft donor.

This chain uses TRBV10-3 with TRBJ2-6; D uncertain. The length of the CDR3 is 14 residues. V gave up 6 bases and J gave up 2 bases, with 8 bases separating them. Germline values: CDR1 ENHRY, CDR2 SYGVKD. The DNA for the CDR3 is TGTGCCATCAGGGCAGTAGCTGGGGCCAACGTCCTGACTTTC. Protein: CAIRAVAGANVLTF.

This chain links TRBV21-1 with TRBJ2-4; TRBD1 is taken as the D call from the table, unchecked against the DNA. TRBV21-1 counts as a pseudogene. CDR3 length equals 17 residues. The CDR3 here is CAGPRDRGKGGKNIQYF. CDR3 bases: TGTGCCGGTCCCCGGGACAGGGGGAAGGGTGGCAAAAACATTCAGTACTTC.

This clonotype has just one count. The genes are TRBV3-1 and TRBJ2-3; a possible D gene is TRBD1 (6 bases). With 5 bases removed from V and 2 bases from J, the gap between germline ends came to 17 bases. The germline V gene encodes CDR1 LGHDT and CDR2 YNNKEL (reference sequence). The length of the CDR3 is 16 residues. In DNA form, the CDR3 reads TGTGCCAGCAGCGATGTGGGACACCCTTTCACAGATACGCAGTATTTT. This encodes CASSDVGHPFTDTQYF.

V gene TRBV5-6 combines with J gene TRBJ2-7, with D perhaps TRBD1 (6 bases). CDR3 size: 14 residues. Trimming removed 3 bases at V and 4 bases at J, with 14 bases between. Looked up from germline, CDR1 is SGHDT and CDR2 is YYEEEE. CDR3 sequence reads: CASSWAGVDYEQYF. CDR3 coding DNA: TGTGCCAGCAGCTGGGCAGGGGTCGATTACGAGCAGTACTTC.

This chain uses TRBV29-1 with TRBJ1-1; no definite D call. The CDR3 contains 11 residues. Per the germline V gene, CDR1 is SQVTM and CDR2 is ANQGSEA. V gave up 6 bases and J gave up 2 bases, with 7 bases separating them. CDR3 sequence (DNA): TGCAGCGTCCGCACCAACACTGAAGCTTTCTTT. Encoded protein: CSVRTNTEAFF.

V usage is TRBV7-9 and J usage is TRBJ2-7; D possibly corresponds to TRBD2 (6 bases). Trimming pared 5 bases from V and 5 bases from J, leaving 19 bases between. Germline V CDR1 and CDR2: SEHNR, FQNEAQ (reference sequence). The CDR3 sequence is 15 residues long. CDR3 sequence (DNA): TGTGCCAGCAGCCAGACAGCGGCGGGGCGCGACGAGCAGTACTTC. Translation: CASSQTAAGRDEQYF. Drawing the rest from reference TRBV7-9 and TRBJ2-7, the complete variable domain is DTGVSQNPRHKITKRGQNVTFRCDPISEHNRLYWYRQTLGQGPEFLTYFQNEAQLEKSRLLSDRFSAERPKGSFSTLEIQRTEQGDSAMYLCASSQTAAGRDEQYFGPGTRLTVT.

This clonotype was counted only a few times. The genes are TRBV13 and TRBJ2-1; unclear D gene. Trimming shortened V by 4 bases and J by 0 bases, and 13 bases separated the two germline ends. The CDR3 runs 16 residues. CDR1 and CDR2 (germline): PRHDT, FYEKMQ (reference sequence). The DNA of the CDR3 is TGTGCCAGCAGCTCCGGACCCCAGAGCTCCTACAATGAGCAGTTCTTC. Translated: CASSSGPQSSYNEQFF. Using reference TRBV13 and TRBJ2-1 for the parts outside the CDR3, the full variable domain is AAGVIQSPRHLIKEKRETATLKCYPIPRHDTVYWYQQGPGQDPQFLISFYEKMQSDKGSIPDRFSAQQFSDYHSELNMSSLELGDSALYFCASSSGPQSSYNEQFFGPGTRLTVL.

The chain couples TRBV10-1 to TRBJ1-5, with D unclear. Germline values: CDR1 WNHNN, CDR2 SYGVQD (reference sequence). Deletions cut 8 bases from V and 3 bases from J, with 14 bases between. The CDR3 consists of 14 residues. CDR3 sequence: CASSPGGYNQPQHF. The CDR3 DNA is TGCGCCAGCTCTCCAGGAGGGTACAATCAGCCCCAGCATTTT.

This sequence joins TRBV6-6 and TRBJ2-5, with 8 bases lining up with TRBD2. Germline V gives CDR1 MNHNY, CDR2 SVGAGI (reference sequence). After removal of 9 bases from V and 6 bases from J, the junction contained 3 bases not matched to a gene. This CDR3 contains 11 residues. The DNA of the CDR3 is TGTGCCAGTAGCGGGGCGAAGACCCAGTACTTC. This encodes CASSGAKTQYF.

The chain uses TRBV12-3 or TRBV12-4 and TRBJ1-1; no definite D call. Trimming shortened V by 8 bases and J by 0 bases, and 13 bases separated the two germline ends. This CDR3 region has 14 residues. The CDR3 spells CASGKDPLNTEAFF. In DNA, the CDR3 is TGTGCCAGCGGAAAGGACCCCCTGAACACTGAAGCTTTCTTT.

V usage is TRBV7-2 and J usage is TRBJ1-4; no firm D call. CDR1 is SGHTA, CDR2 FQGNSA, per germline. Trimming took off 5 bases at V and 5 bases at J, with 15 bases between the two ends. This CDR3 region has 15 residues. CDR3: CASSPRIARNEKLFF. CDR3 coding DNA: TGTGCCAGCAGCCCAAGGATCGCCAGAAATGAAAAACTGTTTTTT.

This clonotype was counted only a few times. The rearrangement joins TRBV28 to TRBJ2-3; 7 nucleotides agree with TRBD1. The CDR3 contains 14 residues. With V trimmed by 6 bases and J by 1 base, 4 bases remained unmatched. Germline V gene data show CDR1 as MDHEN and CDR2 as SYDVKM. The DNA of the CDR3 is TGTGCCAGCAGGACAGGGAAGGGCACAGATACGCAGTATTTT. This sequence encodes CASRTGKGTDTQYF. The whole variable domain, remainder taken from reference TRBV28 and TRBJ2-3, is DVKVTQSSRYLVKRTGEKVFLECVQDMDHENMFWYRQDPGLGLRLIYFSYDVKMKEKGDIPEGYSVSREKKERFSLILESASTNQTSMYLCASRTGKGTDTQYFGPGTRLTVL.

This clonotype was counted between two and nine times. An end of the junction differs from the germline gene, which may be a read error. The chain recombines TRBV12-3 or TRBV12-4 with TRBJ2-5; TRBD2 aligns across 12 bases. The CDR3 has 16 residues. The CDR3 nucleotides read TGTGCCAGCAGTGGCCGACTAGCGGGGGCGGGAGAGGCCCAGTACTTC. It yields the protein CASSGRLAGAGEAQYF.

This clonotype was seen more than once but under ten times. The chain is built from TRBV5-1 and TRBJ2-5; 10 bases agree with TRBD1. After removal of 4 bases from V and 3 bases from J, the junction contained 6 bases not matched to a gene. The CDR3 covers 15 residues. The V gene's germline CDR1 is SGHRS and CDR2 YFSETQ. The CDR3 nucleotides are TGCGCCAGCAGCACAGGACAGGGGGTTAAAGAGACCCAGTACTTC. Protein: CASSTGQGVKETQYF.

J is TRBJ2-3 and V is TRBV5-5; D unclear. V lost 1 base and J lost 0, with 12 bases in between. CDR1 SGHKS and CDR2 YYEKEE come from the germline V gene (reference sequence). CDR3 length equals 16 residues. The CDR3 sequence: CASSLKWATSTDTQYF. Written as DNA, the CDR3 is TGTGCCAGCAGCTTGAAGTGGGCTACTAGCACAGATACGCAGTATTTT.

This clonotype was found a few times. This sequence joins TRBV12-3 or TRBV12-4 and TRBJ1-1; 10 bases agree with TRBD1. The CDR3 sequence is 15 residues long. J lost 5 bases, V lost 3 bases, and 6 bases had no gene match. The CDR3 DNA sequence: TGTGCCAGCAGTTTGGGGGACAGGGGAGTAACTGAAGCTTTCTTT. This codes for CASSLGDRGVTEAFF.

The table lists this clonotype with a few counts. The genes are TRBV5-1 and TRBJ2-7, with D uncertain. Trimming left V 0 bases short and J 2 bases short, with 12 bases between. This CDR3 is 15 amino acids long. Germline-derived CDR1 and CDR2 are SGHRS and YFSETQ. In nucleotides, the CDR3 is TGCGCCAGCAGCTTGGATGTGCTCCCAACCTACGAGCAGTACTTC. It translates to CASSLDVLPTYEQYF. Complete variable domain (other parts from reference TRBV5-1 and TRBJ2-7): KAGVTQTPRYLIKTRGQQVTLSCSPISGHRSVSWYQQTPGQGLQFLFEYFSETQRNKGNFPGRFSGRQFSNSRSEMNVSTLELGDSALYLCASSLDVLPTYEQYFGPGTRLTVT.